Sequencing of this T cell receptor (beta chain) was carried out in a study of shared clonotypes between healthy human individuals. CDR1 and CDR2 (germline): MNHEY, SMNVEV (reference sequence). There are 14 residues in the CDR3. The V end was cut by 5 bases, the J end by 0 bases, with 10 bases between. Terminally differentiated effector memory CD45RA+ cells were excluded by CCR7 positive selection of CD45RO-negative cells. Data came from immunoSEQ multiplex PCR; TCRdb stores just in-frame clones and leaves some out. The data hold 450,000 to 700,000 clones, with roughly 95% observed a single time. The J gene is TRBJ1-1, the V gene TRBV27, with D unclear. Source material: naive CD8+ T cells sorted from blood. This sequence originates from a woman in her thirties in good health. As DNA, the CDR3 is TGTGCCAGCAGTCTCCCCCTAATGAACACTGAAGCTTTCTTT. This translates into CASSLPLMNTEAFF.